This TCR beta chain was retrieved from a study of control samples from healthy donors and cancer patients. This clone has only one observation. The CDR3 runs to 14 residues. The germline V gene encodes CDR1 SGHNT and CDR2 YYREEE (reference sequence). Trimming removed 6 bases from V and 6 bases from J; junction bases left unmatched: 9. Produced via immunoSEQ multiplex PCR; TCRdb's table is partial and in-frame only. The sample records some 120,000 clones, roughly 87% being singletons. The chain uses TRBV5-4 and TRBJ1-2; 9 bases agree with TRBD1. The sequenced sample consisted of blood. This TCR derives from a man in his late teens or twenties in good health. CDR3 bases: TGTGCCAGCATCCCGGGACAGGGACAGGATGGCTACACCTTC. Translating it yields CASIPGQGQDGYTF.